These T cell receptor beta chains were read from a single sample in a study of control samples from healthy donors and cancer patients. Sequenced by immunoSEQ multiplex PCR; TCRdb stores in-frame clones only, minus some. The repertoire holds approximately 100,000 clones, over 65% seen once, with approximately 2.1% in the top ten. Material for sequencing was blood. All receptors come from a woman in her thirties or forties in good health. CDR3s include the opening cysteine and the closing phenylalanine or tryptophan. Each record gives: clone size, V gene, D gene, J gene, CDR3 protein, CDR3 DNA. A D gene is named only where the DNA matches it firmly. A clone size is listed for some rows: how often the clone was seen (once, few, many), or a class if it is expanded.

-,TRBV12-5,TRBD1,TRBJ2-3,CASGSGQGGTDTQYF,TGTGCTAGTGGTTCGGGACAGGGAGGGACAGATACGCAGTATTTT
-,TRBV25-1,-,TRBJ2-5,CASSDLGGRETQYF,TGTGCCAGCAGTGACCTGGGGGGCAGGGAGACCCAGTACTTC
-,TRBV6-5,-,TRBJ1-2,CASSSRGDRLYGYTF,TGTGCCAGCAGCTCGAGGGGTGACAGGCTATATGGCTACACCTTC
-,TRBV3-1/TRBV3-2,-,TRBJ2-3,CASSQDSATRDTQYF,TGTGCCAGCAGCCAAGATTCGGCTACCCGAGATACGCAGTATTTT
-,TRBV19,-,TRBJ2-1,CASSIGVYNEQFF,TGTGCCAGTAGTATAGGCGTCTACAATGAGCAGTTCTTC
-,TRBV14,TRBD2,TRBJ2-3,CASSFSGGAPDTQYF,TGTGCCAGCAGCTTTAGCGGGGGGGCCCCAGATACGCAGTATTTT
-,TRBV10-3,TRBD2,TRBJ2-5,CAISDLGGGSQETQYF,TGTGCCATCAGTGATTTAGGCGGGGGGTCCCAAGAGACCCAGTACTTC
-,TRBV14,-,TRBJ2-7,CASSQGRSEQYF,TGTGCCAGCAGCCAAGGCCGGAGCGAGCAGTACTTC
few,TRBV5-8,TRBD2,TRBJ2-1,CASSSGTSGGNNEQFF,TGTGCCAGCAGCTCCGGGACTAGCGGGGGCAACAATGAGCAGTTCTTC
once,TRBV18,-,TRBJ2-7,CASSPPSGSYEQYF,TGTGCCAGCTCACCACCCAGCGGATCCTACGAGCAGTACTTC
-,TRBV5-6,TRBD1,TRBJ2-6,CASSEGTGSGANVLTF,TGTGCCAGCAGCGAGGGGACAGGGTCTGGGGCCAACGTCCTGACTTTC
-,TRBV5-6,-,TRBJ1-1,CASSPRSTEAFF,TGTGCCAGCAGCCCTAGGAGCACTGAAGCTTTCTTT
-,TRBV6-2/TRBV6-3,-,TRBJ1-3,CASSTDSAGLRNTIYF,TGTGCCAGCAGTACCGACTCGGCAGGGCTCCGAAACACCATATATTTT
few,TRBV6-5,-,TRBJ2-7,CASTQGGDRSYEQYF,TGTGCCAGCACCCAAGGGGGGGACAGGTCTTACGAGCAGTACTTC
-,TRBV4-3,TRBD1,TRBJ1-4,CASSQDSRRDRVTNEKLFF,TGCGCCAGCAGCCAAGATAGTCGTCGGGACAGGGTTACTAATGAAAAACTGTTTTTT
-,TRBV29-1,-,TRBJ1-2,CSVEDDSTPGWYTF,TGCAGCGTTGAAGATGATTCGACTCCGGGGTGGTACACCTTC
-,TRBV7-2,-,TRBJ1-5,CASSLTTGFNQPQHF,TGTGCCAGCAGCTTAACAACAGGGTTCAATCAGCCCCAGCATTTT
-,TRBV9,-,TRBJ1-3,CASSVDGASGNTIYF,TGTGCCAGCAGCGTAGATGGGGCCTCTGGAAACACCATATATTTT
-,TRBV2,TRBD1,TRBJ1-5,CASSDQQGGQPQHF,TGTGCCAGCAGTGACCAGCAGGGGGGTCAGCCCCAGCATTTT
-,TRBV5-6,-,TRBJ1-4,CASSVEPSTNEKLFF,TGTGCCAGCAGCGTGGAGCCCTCAACTAATGAAAAACTGTTTTTT
once,TRBV6-5,TRBD1,TRBJ1-5,CASSGSQGINQPQHF,TGTGCCAGCAGCGGCTCACAGGGGATCAATCAGCCCCAGCATTTT
-,TRBV25-1,TRBD1,TRBJ1-2,CASKTDRVDGYTF,TGTGCCAGCAAGACGGACAGGGTTGATGGCTACACCTTC
-,TRBV29-1,TRBD2,TRBJ2-3,CSVGLAGGPRVPDTDTQYF,TGCAGCGTTGGCCTAGCGGGGGGGCCTCGTGTTCCCGATACAGATACGCAGTATTTT
-,TRBV5-8,TRBD1,TRBJ1-2,CASSSRQGVGYTF,TGTGCCAGCAGCTCCCGACAGGGTGTTGGCTACACCTTC
-,TRBV19,-,TRBJ2-7,CASSMGEGADEQYF,TGTGCCAGTAGTATGGGGGAAGGGGCGGACGAGCAGTACTTC
once,TRBV11-3,TRBD2,TRBJ2-3,CASSFSGGSDTQYF,TGTGCCAGCAGTTTTAGCGGGGGATCGGATACGCAGTATTTT
-,TRBV11-3,-,TRBJ2-1,CASSRAVSSYNEQFF,TGTGCCAGCAGCCGAGCGGTTAGCTCCTACAATGAGCAGTTCTTC
-,TRBV6-6,TRBD1,TRBJ2-7,CASSPQNVGGKGEQYF,TGTGCCAGCAGCCCCCAGAATGTAGGGGGCAAAGGTGAGCAGTACTTC
-,TRBV27,TRBD1,TRBJ1-3,CASSPGPRGYSGNTIYF,TGTGCCAGCAGTCCCGGGCCCAGGGGGTACTCTGGAAACACCATATATTTT
-,TRBV7-2,-,TRBJ2-7,CASSLGRRSYEQYF,TGTGCCAGCAGCTTAGGTCGCCGGTCCTACGAGCAGTACTTC
-,TRBV4-3,-,TRBJ2-7,CASSQNTGYEQYF,TGCGCCAGCAGCCAAAACACAGGGTACGAGCAGTACTTC
-,TRBV5-8,TRBD1,TRBJ2-7,CAQGVLPHVDEQYF,TGTGCCCAGGGGGTATTACCTCACGTGGACGAGCAGTACTTC
few,TRBV6-5,TRBD2,TRBJ2-1,CASSTGLASYNEQFF,TGTGCCAGCAGTACGGGACTAGCGTCCTACAATGAGCAGTTCTTC
-,TRBV2,-,TRBJ1-4,CASSEQEWDEKLFF,TGTGCCAGCAGCGAACAGGAATGGGATGAAAAACTGTTTTTT
-,TRBV9,-,TRBJ1-4,CASSPGASITNEKLFF,TGTGCCAGCAGCCCCGGGGCCTCGATAACTAATGAAAAACTGTTTTTT
-,TRBV10-3,-,TRBJ1-2,CAISEAGFYGYTF,TGTGCCATCAGTGAGGCGGGGTTCTATGGCTACACCTTC
-,TRBV11-3,-,TRBJ2-1,CASSSEMVNEQFF,TGTGCCAGCAGCTCCGAGATGGTCAATGAGCAGTTCTTC
-,TRBV12-3/TRBV12-4,-,TRBJ1-2,CASSRTGDYGYTF,TGTGCCAGCAGCCGAACTGGGGACTATGGCTACACCTTC
once,TRBV4-1,TRBD2,TRBJ2-2,CASSQVSGGPSLVGELFF,TGCGCCAGCAGCCAAGTTAGCGGGGGGCCCTCCCTCGTCGGGGAGCTGTTTTTT
-,TRBV6-1,TRBD2,TRBJ2-1,CASSESAGGPPEQFF,TGTGCCAGCAGTGAGAGTGCGGGGGGGCCCCCGGAGCAGTTCTTC
-,TRBV12-2,-,TRBJ1-5,CASRDRSSNQPQHF,TGTGCAAGTCGGGACCGTAGTAGCAATCAGCCCCAGCATTTT
once,TRBV7-9,TRBD1,TRBJ2-3,CASSRGPGQGLRDTQYF,TGTGCCAGCAGCCGAGGGCCGGGACAGGGACTGCGGGATACGCAGTATTTT
once,TRBV6-1,-,TRBJ1-1,CASSELGVNTEAFF,TGTGCCAGCAGTGAATTAGGCGTGAACACTGAAGCTTTCTTT
-,TRBV4-3,-,TRBJ1-4,CASSQEYRPNEKLFF,TGCGCCAGCAGCCAAGAATACAGGCCAAATGAAAAACTGTTTTTT
-,TRBV12-3/TRBV12-4,TRBD2,TRBJ2-5,CASSRTSPETQYF,TGTGCCAGCAGTAGGACTAGCCCCGAGACCCAGTACTTC
-,TRBV7-2,TRBD1,TRBJ2-7,CASSLAIERWGQGAVYEQYF,TGTGCCAGCAGCTTAGCGATTGAGAGATGGGGACAGGGGGCTGTCTACGAGCAGTACTTC
-,TRBV6-5,-,TRBJ2-5,CASSYTPTAYQETQYF,TGTGCCAGCAGTTACACTCCGACAGCGTACCAAGAGACCCAGTACTTC
-,TRBV23-1,TRBD1,TRBJ1-2,CASSPATGWGLDYGYTF,TGCGCCAGCAGTCCCGCGACAGGGTGGGGATTAGACTATGGCTACACCTTC
once,TRBV19,-,TRBJ1-1,CASSKVNTEAFF,TGTGCCAGTAGTAAGGTGAACACTGAAGCTTTCTTT
-,TRBV4-1,-,TRBJ1-5,CASSQVASGVSNQPQHF,TGCGCCAGCAGCCAAGTTGCGTCGGGTGTTAGCAATCAGCCCCAGCATTTT
few,TRBV18,-,TRBJ2-2,CASSPRDTGELFF,TGTGCCAGCTCACCACGAGACACCGGGGAGCTGTTTTTT
once,TRBV15,-,TRBJ2-5,CATSRDQGTPQETQYF,TGTGCCACCAGCAGAGATCAGGGGACTCCTCAAGAGACCCAGTACTTC
-,TRBV5-1,TRBD1,TRBJ1-1,CASSPTGGRANTEAFF,TGCGCCAGCAGCCCTACAGGGGGCAGGGCGAACACTGAAGCTTTCTTT
-,TRBV5-1,-,TRBJ1-2,CASSLDLGANYGYTF,TGCGCCAGCAGCTTGGATTTGGGCGCGAACTATGGCTACACCTTC
few,TRBV5-4,TRBD2,TRBJ2-1,CASSFGTRGNNEQFF,TGTGCCAGCAGCTTCGGGACTAGGGGCAACAATGAGCAGTTCTTC
-,TRBV4-1,-,TRBJ2-7,CASSQGAGAEYYEQYF,TGCGCCAGCAGCCAAGGGGCGGGGGCGGAGTACTACGAGCAGTACTTC
-,TRBV3-1/TRBV3-2,TRBD1,TRBJ1-2,CASSQFGTGGVDGYTF,TGTGCCAGCAGCCAATTCGGCACAGGGGGTGTAGATGGCTACACCTTC
-,TRBV5-1,TRBD1,TRBJ1-2,CASSPQGFTYGYTF,TGCGCCAGCAGCCCACAGGGGTTTACGTATGGCTACACCTTC
-,TRBV7-3,-,TRBJ2-3,CASSLAGADTQYF,TGTGCCAGCAGCTTAGCAGGGGCAGATACGCAGTATTTT
-,TRBV5-1,-,TRBJ1-4,CASSFAGKNEKLFF,TGCGCCAGCAGCTTTGCCGGCAAGAATGAAAAACTGTTTTTT